This TCR beta chain was sequenced for a study of T cells in localized non-small cell lung cancer. Per the germline V gene, CDR1 is LNHNV and CDR2 is YYDKDF (reference sequence). CDR3 length: 15 residues. With V trimmed by 1 base and J by 3 bases, 2 bases remained unmatched. As for this clone: The antigen remains undetermined.

Profiled with immunoSEQ multiplex PCR; TCRdb holds only in-frame clones, not every one. The sample shows 30,000 to 40,000 clones, around 88% of them seen only once. Whole-study results and caveats: As only one tumor region underwent sequencing, heterogeneity remains possible. Researchers found a median 57 of the top 100 tumor clones in adjacent lung. Uninvolved adjacent lung showed higher T cell clonality than tumor.

The source is a man between 40 and 75 years old with stage I lung adenocarcinoma. The V and J genes are TRBV15 and TRBJ2-5; 10 bases map to TRBD2. Source: peripheral blood, taken before any cancer treatment. This CDR3 reads CATSRGTSGEETQYF. In DNA, the CDR3 is TGTGCCACCAGCAGAGGGACTAGCGGAGAAGAGACCCAGTACTTC.